This T cell receptor beta chain was recorded in a study of cytomegalovirus exposure and HLA in healthy donors. TCRdb's copy holds only in-frame clones and misses some; the assay was immunoSEQ multiplex PCR. The data show about 67,000 clones, 94% seen once. Trimming stripped 5 bases from V and 8 bases from J, with 19 bases between. CDR3 length: 15 residues. Per the germline V gene, CDR1 is SGHNT and CDR2 is YENEEA. This sequence originates from a young woman in good health and CMV-seronegative. V gene TRBV11-3 combines with J gene TRBJ2-1; TRBD2 is a possible D gene (5 bases). The sample taken for sequencing was PBMCs. CDR3 DNA: TGTGCCAGCAGCCCCGCCCCGTCCCCCGGGGATGAGCAGTTCTTC. It encodes CASSPAPSPGDEQFF.